This TCR beta chain stems from a study of blood T cell dynamics during melanoma immunotherapy. On the study more broadly: Patients with metastatic melanoma got pembrolizumab or nivolumab-ipilimumab as first-line care.

Germline V lookup: CDR1 SGDLS, CDR2 YYNGEE. This CDR3 has 16 residues. V shed 2 bases and J 7 bases; nucleotides not matched to a gene: 10. Generated by immunoSEQ multiplex PCR, the TCRdb table keeps only in-frame clones and is missing some. The sample contains around 16,000 clones, about 94% of which appear only once. Time point described: week 3, after first cycle of checkpoint inhibitor. The J gene is TRBJ2-1, the V gene TRBV9; the match to TRBD2 covers 9 bases. Sequencing used effector memory CD8+ T cells from blood, obtained from a patient treated with checkpoint blockade. The clonotype was recovered from a human donor with melanoma. CDR3: CASSVRREGFPNEQFF. Written as DNA, the CDR3 is TGTGCCAGCAGCGTCAGGCGGGAGGGTTTTCCGAATGAGCAGTTCTTC.